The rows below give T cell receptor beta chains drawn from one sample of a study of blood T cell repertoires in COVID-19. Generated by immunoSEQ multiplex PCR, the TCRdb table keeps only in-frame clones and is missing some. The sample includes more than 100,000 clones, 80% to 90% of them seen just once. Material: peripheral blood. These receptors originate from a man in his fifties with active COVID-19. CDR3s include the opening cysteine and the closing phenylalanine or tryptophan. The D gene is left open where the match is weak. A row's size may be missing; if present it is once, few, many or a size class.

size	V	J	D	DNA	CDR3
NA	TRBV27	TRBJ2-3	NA	TGTGCCAGCAGTTTAACAGGGAACACGGATACGCAGTATTTT	CASSLTGNTDTQYF
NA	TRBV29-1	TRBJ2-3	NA	TGCAGCGGCGGATCGGGGACAGATACGCAGTATTTT	CSGGSGTDTQYF
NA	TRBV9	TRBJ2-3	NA	TGTGCCAGCAGCCCGAGACTCGTTAACACAGATACGCAGTATTTT	CASSPRLVNTDTQYF
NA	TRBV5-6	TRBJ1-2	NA	TGTGCCAGCAGCTTGGTGGAGGGAATTGGAAACTATGGCTACACCTTC	CASSLVEGIGNYGYTF
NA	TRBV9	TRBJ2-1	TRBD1	TGTGCCAGCAGCCCCGGACAGGGAAGGCACAATGAGCAGTTCTTC	CASSPGQGRHNEQFF
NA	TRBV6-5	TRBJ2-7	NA	TGTGCCAGCAGTTGGGGGCCCTACGCCTACTCCTACGAGCAGTACTTC	CASSWGPYAYSYEQYF
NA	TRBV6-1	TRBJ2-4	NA	TGTGCCAGCAGTGAAGGAGTAGGAGGGGAAAACATTCAGTACTTC	CASSEGVGGENIQYF
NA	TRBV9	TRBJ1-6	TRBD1	TGTGCCAGCTCAGGGACAGGGAATAATTCACCCCTCCACTTT	CASSGTGNNSPLHF
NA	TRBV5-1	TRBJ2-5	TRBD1	TGCGCCAGCAGCTTACAGGGGAGTCAAGAGACCCAGTACTTC	CASSLQGSQETQYF
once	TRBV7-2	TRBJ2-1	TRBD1	TGTGCCAGCAGCTCCCCCGACAGGGCCACCATGGATGAGCAGTTCTTC	CASSSPDRATMDEQFF
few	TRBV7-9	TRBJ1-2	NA	TGTGCCAGCAGCTTAGGCGGTAACTATGGCTACACCTTC	CASSLGGNYGYTF
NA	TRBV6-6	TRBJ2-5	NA	TGTGCCAGCAGGCGGGGCCCCCCAGAGACCCAGTACTTC	CASRRGPPETQYF
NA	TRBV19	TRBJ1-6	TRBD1	TGTGCCAGTAGTACCGGACAGGGATGGGGGTCACCCCTCCACTTT	CASSTGQGWGSPLHF
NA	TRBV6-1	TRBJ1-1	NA	TGTGCCAGCAGTGAAATCAGGGATCACACTGAAGCTTTCTTT	CASSEIRDHTEAFF
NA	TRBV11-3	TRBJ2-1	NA	TGTGCCAGCAGCTTAGATGGCCAGGGCTCCTACAATGAGCAGTTCTTC	CASSLDGQGSYNEQFF
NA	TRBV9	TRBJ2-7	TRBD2	TGTGCCAGCAGCGGGGCTAGCGGGGGCCCGGGGGAGCAGTACTTC	CASSGASGGPGEQYF
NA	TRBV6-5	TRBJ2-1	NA	TGTGCCAGCAGCACCTCCCCGGGTGCGCAGTTCTTC	CASSTSPGAQFF
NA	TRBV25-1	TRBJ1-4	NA	TGTGCCAGCAGTGATCGCCTAGGAGGGCTTAATGAAAAACTGTTTTTT	CASSDRLGGLNEKLFF
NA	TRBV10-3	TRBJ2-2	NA	TGTGCCATCAGTGAGAGGACAGAGACCGGGGAGCTGTTTTTT	CAISERTETGELFF
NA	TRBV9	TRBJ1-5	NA	TGTGCCAGCAGCACAGGGACGGGGCAGCCCCAGCATTTT	CASSTGTGQPQHF
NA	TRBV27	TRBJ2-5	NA	TGTGCCAGCAGTTTATCTTACGGACTCTTTCAAGAGACCCAGTACTTC	CASSLSYGLFQETQYF
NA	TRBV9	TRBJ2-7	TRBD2	TGTGCCAGCAGCCGATCGGGACTAGCGGTTTCCTACGAGCAGTACTTC	CASSRSGLAVSYEQYF
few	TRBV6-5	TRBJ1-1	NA	TGTGCCAGCATTACAGGGCGATCGACTGAAGCTTTCTTT	CASITGRSTEAFF
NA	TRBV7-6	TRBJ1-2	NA	TGTGCCAGCAGCTCCTCCGGGGGGAGGGCGAATGGCTACACCTTC	CASSSSGGRANGYTF
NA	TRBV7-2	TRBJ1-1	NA	TGTGCCAGCAGCTTAGTATACAGGAACACTGAAGCTTTCTTT	CASSLVYRNTEAFF
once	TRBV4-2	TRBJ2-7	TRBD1	TGTGCCAGCAGCCAAGGTCGGGACAGTTACGAGCAGTACTTC	CASSQGRDSYEQYF
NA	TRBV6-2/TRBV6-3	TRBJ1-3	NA	TGTGCCAGCAGTTACTCCGGCCGACTCTCTGGAAACACCATATATTTT	CASSYSGRLSGNTIYF
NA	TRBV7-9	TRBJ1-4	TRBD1	TGTGCCAGCAGCTCCTGGCACGGACAGGGGGTGAGGGCTAATGAAAAACTGTTTTTT	CASSSWHGQGVRANEKLFF
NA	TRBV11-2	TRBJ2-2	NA	TGTGCCAGCAGAAAACAGGAAGACACCGGGGAGCTGTTTTTT	CASRKQEDTGELFF
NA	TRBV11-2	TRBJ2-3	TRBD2	TGTGCCAGCAGGCCCCGGGCTAGCGGGGGCCACACAGATACGCAGTATTTT	CASRPRASGGHTDTQYF
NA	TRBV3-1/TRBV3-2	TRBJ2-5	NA	TGTGCCAGCAGCCAAGGTTCGAGCCCCCGGGAGACCCAGTACTTC	CASSQGSSPRETQYF
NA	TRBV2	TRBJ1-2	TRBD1	TGTGCCAGCAGTGCGGCCGGACAGGGTGGATGGGATGGCTACACCTTC	CASSAAGQGGWDGYTF
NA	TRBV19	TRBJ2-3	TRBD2	TGTGCCAGTAGCGGGGGGGACGGACTATCAGATACGCAGTATTTT	CASSGGDGLSDTQYF
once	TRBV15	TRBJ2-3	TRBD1	TGTGCCACCAGCAGAGGCAGGACAGGGTCCACAGATACGCAGTATTTT	CATSRGRTGSTDTQYF
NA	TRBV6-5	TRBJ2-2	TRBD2	TGTGCCAGCACTATAGCGGGGTGGGGGGAGCTGTTTTTT	CASTIAGWGELFF
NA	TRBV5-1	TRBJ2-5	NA	TGCGCCAGCAGCCCCGGGTCAAAACAAGAGACCCAGTACTTC	CASSPGSKQETQYF
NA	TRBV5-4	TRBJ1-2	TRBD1	TGTGCCAGCAGCTCCGGGACAGAGTCAGTCTACACCTTC	CASSSGTESVYTF
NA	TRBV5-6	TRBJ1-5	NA	TGTGCCAGCACCCTGGGGGCAGGGCAGCCCCAGCATTTT	CASTLGAGQPQHF
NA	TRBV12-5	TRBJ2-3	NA	TGTGCTAGCGCCGACTTGGGCACAGATACGCAGTATTTT	CASADLGTDTQYF
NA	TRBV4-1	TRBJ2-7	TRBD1	TGCGCCAGCAGCAGAATCGGGGGGACAGGGGGCTACGAGCAGTACTTC	CASSRIGGTGGYEQYF
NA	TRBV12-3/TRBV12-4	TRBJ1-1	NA	TGTGCCAGCAGTCTCCGTGGGGGGGTGGAAGCTTTCTTT	CASSLRGGVEAFF
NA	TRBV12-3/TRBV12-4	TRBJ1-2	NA	TGTGCCAGCACGGAGGGGAGGGCCTATGGCTACACCTTC	CASTEGRAYGYTF
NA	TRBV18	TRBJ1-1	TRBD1	TGTGCCAGCTCACCACGGGACAGAGATGAAGCTTTCTTT	CASSPRDRDEAFF
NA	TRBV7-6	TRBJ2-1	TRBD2	TGTGCCAGCAGGAGTGAGCGGGGGGATACGGGTGAGCAGTTCTTC	CASRSERGDTGEQFF
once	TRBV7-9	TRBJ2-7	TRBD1	TGTGCCAGCAGCTTTGGGACAGGGGTCTCCTACGAGCAGTACTTC	CASSFGTGVSYEQYF
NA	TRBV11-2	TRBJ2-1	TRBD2	TGTGCCAGCAGCTTAAGGCGGGGGGCATACAATGAGCAGTTCTTC	CASSLRRGAYNEQFF
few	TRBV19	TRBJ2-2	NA	TGTGCCAGTAGTACAGGGATGTACACCGGGGAGCTGTTTTTT	CASSTGMYTGELFF
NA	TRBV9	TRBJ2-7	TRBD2	TGTGCCAGCAGCGCGACTAGCGTCCCCTACGAGCAGTACTTC	CASSATSVPYEQYF
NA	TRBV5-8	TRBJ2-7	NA	TGTGCCAGCAGCCTCCGACAGGTCCTCTCCTACGAGCAGTACTTC	CASSLRQVLSYEQYF
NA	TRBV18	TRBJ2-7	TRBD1	TGTGCCAGCTCACCACCCGGGACAGGGGGCCGGGAGCAGTACTTC	CASSPPGTGGREQYF
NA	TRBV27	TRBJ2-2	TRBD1	TGTGCCAGCAGTTTTTTTAGACAGGGGGCGCCCGGGGAGCTGTTTTTT	CASSFFRQGAPGELFF
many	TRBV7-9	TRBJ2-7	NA	TGTGCCAGCAGCCACCGGGTCTTAGCCTACGAGCAGTACTTC	CASSHRVLAYEQYF
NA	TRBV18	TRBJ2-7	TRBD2	TGTGCCAGCTCACCACCGGTGGGGGGGGCCTACGAGCAGTACTTC	CASSPPVGGAYEQYF
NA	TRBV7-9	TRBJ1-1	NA	TGTGCCACCAGCTTCCCCTATAACACTGAAGCTTTCTTT	CATSFPYNTEAFF
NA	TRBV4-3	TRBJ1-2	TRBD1	TGCGCCAGCAGCCAAGAATTGTCAGGGGGGAATGGCTACACCTTC	CASSQELSGGNGYTF
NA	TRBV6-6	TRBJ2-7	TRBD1	TGTGCCAGCAGTTACTCCGGGACAGGGGACTACGAGCAGTACTTC	CASSYSGTGDYEQYF
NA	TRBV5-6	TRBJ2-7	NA	TGTGCCAGCAGCTTGGGCAGGGCCTACGAGCAGTACTTC	CASSLGRAYEQYF